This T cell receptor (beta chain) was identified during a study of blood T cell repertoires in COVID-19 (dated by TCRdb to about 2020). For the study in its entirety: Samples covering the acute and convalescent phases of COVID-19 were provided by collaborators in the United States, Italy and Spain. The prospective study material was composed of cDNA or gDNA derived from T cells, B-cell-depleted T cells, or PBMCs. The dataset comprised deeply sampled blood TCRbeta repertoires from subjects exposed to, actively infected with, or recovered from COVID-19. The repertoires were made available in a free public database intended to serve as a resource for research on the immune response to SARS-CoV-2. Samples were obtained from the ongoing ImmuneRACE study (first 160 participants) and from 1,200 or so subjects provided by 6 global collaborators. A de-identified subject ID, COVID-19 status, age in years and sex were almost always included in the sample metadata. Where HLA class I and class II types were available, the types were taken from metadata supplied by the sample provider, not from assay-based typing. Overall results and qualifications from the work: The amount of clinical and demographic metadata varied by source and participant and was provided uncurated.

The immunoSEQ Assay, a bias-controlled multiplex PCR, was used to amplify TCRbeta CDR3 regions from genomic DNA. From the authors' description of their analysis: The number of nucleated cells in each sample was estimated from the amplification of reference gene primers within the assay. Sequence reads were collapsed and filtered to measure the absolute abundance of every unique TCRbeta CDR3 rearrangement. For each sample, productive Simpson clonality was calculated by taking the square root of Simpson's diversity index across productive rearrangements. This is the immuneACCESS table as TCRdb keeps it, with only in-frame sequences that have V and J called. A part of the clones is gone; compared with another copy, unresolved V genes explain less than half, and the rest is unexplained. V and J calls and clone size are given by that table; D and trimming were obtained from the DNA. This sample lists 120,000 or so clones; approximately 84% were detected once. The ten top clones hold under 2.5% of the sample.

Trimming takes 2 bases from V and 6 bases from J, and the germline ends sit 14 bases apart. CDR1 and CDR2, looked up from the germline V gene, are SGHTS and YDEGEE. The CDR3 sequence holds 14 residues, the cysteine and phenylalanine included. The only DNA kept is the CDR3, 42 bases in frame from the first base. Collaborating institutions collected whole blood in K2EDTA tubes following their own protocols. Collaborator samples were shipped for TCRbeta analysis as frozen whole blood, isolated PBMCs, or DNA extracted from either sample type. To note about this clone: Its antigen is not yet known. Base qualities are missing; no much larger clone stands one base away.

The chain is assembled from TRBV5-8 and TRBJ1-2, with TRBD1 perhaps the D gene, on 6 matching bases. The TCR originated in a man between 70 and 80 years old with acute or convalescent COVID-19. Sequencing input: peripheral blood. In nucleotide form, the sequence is TGTGCCAGCAGCTTCTACAGGGTTTCGAATGGCTACACCTTC. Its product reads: CASSFYRVSNGYTF.